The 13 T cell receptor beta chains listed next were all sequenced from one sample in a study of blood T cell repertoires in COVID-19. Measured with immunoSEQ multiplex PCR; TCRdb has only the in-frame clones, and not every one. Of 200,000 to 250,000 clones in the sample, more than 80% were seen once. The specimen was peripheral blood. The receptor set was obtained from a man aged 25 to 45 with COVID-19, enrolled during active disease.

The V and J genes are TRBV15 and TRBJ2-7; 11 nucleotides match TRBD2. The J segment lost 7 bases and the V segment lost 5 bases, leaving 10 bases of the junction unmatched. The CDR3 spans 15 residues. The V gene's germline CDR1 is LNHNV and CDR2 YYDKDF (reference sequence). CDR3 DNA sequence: TGTGCCACCAGCTTACGTGGACTAGCGGGTGCGGAGCAGTACTTC. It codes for CATSLRGLAGAEQYF.

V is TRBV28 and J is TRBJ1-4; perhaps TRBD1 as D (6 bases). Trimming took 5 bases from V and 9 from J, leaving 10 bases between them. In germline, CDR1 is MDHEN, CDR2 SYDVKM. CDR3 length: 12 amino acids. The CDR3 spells CASSAQGQKLFF. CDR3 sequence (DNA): TGTGCCAGCAGTGCCCAGGGGCAAAAACTGTTTTTT.

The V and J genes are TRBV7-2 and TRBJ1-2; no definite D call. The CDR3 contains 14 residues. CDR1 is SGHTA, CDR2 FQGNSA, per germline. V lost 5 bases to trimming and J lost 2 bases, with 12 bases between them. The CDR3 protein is CASSPYKINYGYTF. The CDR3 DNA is TGTGCCAGCAGCCCTTACAAGATCAACTATGGCTACACCTTC.

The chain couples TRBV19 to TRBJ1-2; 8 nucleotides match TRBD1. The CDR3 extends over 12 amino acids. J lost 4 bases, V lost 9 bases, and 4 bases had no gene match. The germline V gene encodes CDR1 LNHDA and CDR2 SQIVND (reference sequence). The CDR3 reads CASRQGTYGYTF. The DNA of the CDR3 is TGTGCCAGCCGACAGGGGACCTATGGCTACACCTTC.

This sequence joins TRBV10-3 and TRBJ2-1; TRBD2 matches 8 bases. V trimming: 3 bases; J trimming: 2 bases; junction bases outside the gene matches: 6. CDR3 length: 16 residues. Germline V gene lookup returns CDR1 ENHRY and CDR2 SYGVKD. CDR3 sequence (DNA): TGTGCCATCAGTGATCAGAGCGGGAGCCCCTACAATGAGCAGTTCTTC. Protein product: CAISDQSGSPYNEQFF.

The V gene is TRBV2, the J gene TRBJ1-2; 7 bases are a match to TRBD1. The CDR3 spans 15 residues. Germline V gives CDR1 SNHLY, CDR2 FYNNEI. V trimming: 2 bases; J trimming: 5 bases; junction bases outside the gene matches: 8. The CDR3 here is CASSEYAGTVYGYTF. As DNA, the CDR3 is TGTGCCAGCAGTGAATACGCCGGGACAGTTTATGGCTACACCTTC. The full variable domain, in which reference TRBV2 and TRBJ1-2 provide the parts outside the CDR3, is EPEVTQTPSHQVTQMGQEVILRCVPISNHLYFYWYRQILGQKVEFLVSFYNNEISEKSEIFDDQFSVERPDGSNFTLKIRSTKLEDSAMYFCASSEYAGTVYGYTFGSGTRLTVV.

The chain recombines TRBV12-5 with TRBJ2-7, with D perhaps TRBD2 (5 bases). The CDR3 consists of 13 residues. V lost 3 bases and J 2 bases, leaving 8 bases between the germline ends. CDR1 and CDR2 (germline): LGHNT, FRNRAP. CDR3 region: CASGLRETYEQYF. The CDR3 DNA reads TGTGCTAGTGGTTTACGGGAAACCTACGAGCAGTACTTC.

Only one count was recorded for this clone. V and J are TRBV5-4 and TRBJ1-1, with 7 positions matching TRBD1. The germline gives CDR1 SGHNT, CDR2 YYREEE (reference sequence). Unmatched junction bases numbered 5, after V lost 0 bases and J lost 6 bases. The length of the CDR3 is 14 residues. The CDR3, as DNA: TGTGCCAGCAGCTTGGGGGACAGATCCCCTGAAGCTTTCTTT. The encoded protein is CASSLGDRSPEAFF.

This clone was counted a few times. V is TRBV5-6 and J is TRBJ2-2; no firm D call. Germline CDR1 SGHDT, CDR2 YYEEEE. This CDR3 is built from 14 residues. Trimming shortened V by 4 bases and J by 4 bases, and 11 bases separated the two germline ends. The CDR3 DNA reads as TGTGCCAGCAGCAGCGTCAGCGCCACCGGGGAGCTGTTTTTT. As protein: CASSSVSATGELFF.

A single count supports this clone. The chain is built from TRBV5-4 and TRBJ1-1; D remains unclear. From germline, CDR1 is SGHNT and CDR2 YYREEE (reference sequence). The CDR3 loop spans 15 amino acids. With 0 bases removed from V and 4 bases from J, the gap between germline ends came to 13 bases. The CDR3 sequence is CASSLVGVVSTEAFF. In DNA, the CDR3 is TGTGCCAGCAGCTTGGTGGGCGTGGTAAGCACTGAAGCTTTCTTT.

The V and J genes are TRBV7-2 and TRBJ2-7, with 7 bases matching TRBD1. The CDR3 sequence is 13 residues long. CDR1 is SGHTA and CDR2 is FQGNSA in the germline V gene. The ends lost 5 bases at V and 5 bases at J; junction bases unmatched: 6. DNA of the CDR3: TGTGCCAGCAGCGCGGACAGGAAAAACGAGCAGTACTTC. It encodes CASSADRKNEQYF.

The CDR3 bases are TGTGCCAGCAGTTACTCGGACAGTAGCAATCAGCCCCAGCATTTT. It yields the protein CASSYSDSSNQPQHF. V is TRBV6-5 and J is TRBJ1-5; weak D call: TRBD1 (6 bases). V dropped 0 bases and J dropped 0 bases, with 6 bases sitting between them. The CDR3 length is 15 residues. Germline V lookup: CDR1 MNHEY, CDR2 SVGAGI.

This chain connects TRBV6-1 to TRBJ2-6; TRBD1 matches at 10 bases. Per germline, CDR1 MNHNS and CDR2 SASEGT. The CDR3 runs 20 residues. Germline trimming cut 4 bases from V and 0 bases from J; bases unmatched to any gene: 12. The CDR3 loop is CASSASSGTGAPSGANVLTF. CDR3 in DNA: TGTGCCAGCAGTGCCTCCTCCGGGACAGGGGCCCCCTCTGGGGCCAACGTCCTGACTTTC.